Presented here are 24 T cell receptor beta chains from one specimen sequenced in a study of T cells in Graves' hyperthyroidism and ophthalmopathy. RNA transcripts gave rise to amplified TCR beta CDR3 regions. The study used the HTBI primer set for a first-round RT-PCR of the TCR CDR3. TCRdb called the multiplex PCR reads again in MiXCR, with one record for every CDR3 protein. The table records a few hundred thousand distinct CDR3 sequences, about a sixth of them present only once. Input material: blood. These receptor sequences come from a man aged 35 to 55 with Graves' hyperthyroidism.

This clonotype was seen ten or more times. V gene TRBV2 combines with J gene TRBJ1-5; tentatively, D is TRBD1 (5 bases). Germline-derived CDR1 and CDR2 are SNHLY and FYNNEI. The length of the CDR3 is 14 residues. V was pared by 1 base and J by 6 bases, with 10 bases between. The CDR3 DNA follows: TGTGCCAGCAGTGAAGTTGGGGGGTTTCAGCCCCAGCATTTT. As protein: CASSEVGGFQPQHF.

The table lists this clonotype with many counts. The chain is built from TRBV12-3 or TRBV12-4 and TRBJ2-1; no clear D gene. This CDR3 is 14 amino acids long. The V and J ends lost 3 bases and 5 bases respectively, with 11 bases between them. The CDR3 region is CASSFSWSNNEQFF. CDR3 in DNA: TGTGCCAGCAGTTTCTCCTGGTCCAACAATGAGCAGTTCTTC.

The gene calls are TRBV27 and TRBJ1-3, with D perhaps TRBD1 (5 bases). Germline assignment: CDR1 MNHEY and CDR2 SMNVEV (reference sequence). The V end lost 5 bases, the J end lost 3 bases, and 17 bases lay between the germline ends. The CDR3 consists of 16 residues. CDR3 amino acids: CASSNAGSGGGNTIYF. CDR3 nucleotide sequence: TGTGCCAGCAGTAACGCGGGCAGCGGGGGTGGAAACACCATATATTTT.

There are a few counts of this clonotype. The rearrangement links TRBV6-1 to TRBJ1-6; D possibly corresponds to TRBD1 (6 bases). The ends were cut back, 5 bases at V and 8 bases at J, with 13 bases in the middle. Per the germline V gene, CDR1 is MNHNS and CDR2 is SASEGT. This CDR3 is built from 14 residues. The CDR3 loop is CASSHRRQDSPLHF. CDR3 DNA sequence: TGTGCCAGCAGTCACAGACGACAGGATTCACCCCTCCACTTT.

This clonotype was seen repeatedly, ten times or more. The CDR3 loop reads CAISEPRADTDTQYF. CDR3 coding DNA: TGTGCCATCAGTGAGCCACGGGCCGACACAGATACGCAGTATTTT. The chain has TRBV10-3 and TRBJ2-3; no reliable D call. Looked up from germline, CDR1 is ENHRY and CDR2 is SYGVKD. There are 15 residues in the CDR3. Deletions cut 2 bases from V and 2 bases from J, with 11 bases between.

The table lists this clonotype with many counts. The J gene is TRBJ1-1, the V gene TRBV2; TRBD1 matches 8 bases. The CDR3 runs 16 residues. Germline V CDR1 and CDR2: SNHLY, FYNNEI. V was clipped by 8 bases and J by 0 bases; unmatched bases: 11. This CDR3 is CASEQGDGGLNTEAFF. In nucleotides, the CDR3 is TGTGCCAGCGAACAGGGGGACGGAGGACTGAACACTGAAGCTTTCTTT.

At least ten counts were recorded for this clonotype. CDR3 loop: CASSQEPGFQASTDTQYF. For the CDR3, the DNA is TGCGCCAGCAGCCAAGAGCCGGGTTTTCAGGCTAGCACAGATACGCAGTATTTT. J is TRBJ2-3 and V is TRBV4-1; D uncertain. The CDR3 length is 18 residues. Germline V lookup: CDR1 MGHRA, CDR2 YSYEKL. The V and J ends lost 0 bases and 0 bases respectively, with 16 bases between them.

In its sample, this clonotype was seen a few times. The V gene is TRBV30, the J gene TRBJ1-4, with D possibly being TRBD1 (6 bases). Per germline, CDR1 GTSNPN and CDR2 SVGIG (reference sequence). Trimming pared 3 bases from V and 8 bases from J, leaving 16 bases between. The CDR3 is 14 amino acids. The CDR3 bases are TGTGCCTGGAGCCGCGGGGAGGGGGAAGAAAAACTGTTTTTT. Its protein is CAWSRGEGEEKLFF.

This clonotype was observed many times. The V call is TRBV24-1, the J call TRBJ1-2; TRBD1 is a possible D gene (5 bases). Trimming removed 3 bases at V and 6 bases at J, with 7 bases between. Germline CDR1 and CDR2: KGHDR and SFDVKD. The CDR3 totals 12 residues. The CDR3 protein is CATSDVDNGYTF. The CDR3 DNA is TGTGCCACCAGTGATGTGGACAATGGCTACACCTTC.

This clonotype was counted many times. This chain links TRBV28 with TRBJ1-6, with 7 nucleotides matching TRBD1. CDR3 size: 17 residues. The germline V gene encodes CDR1 MDHEN and CDR2 SYDVKM. J gave up 1 base and V 3 bases, and 6 bases lay outside the gene matches. CDR3 nucleotide sequence: TGTGCCAGCAGTTTGGGGGGCAGGGGGTCCTATAATTCACCCCTCCACTTT. Protein product: CASSLGGRGSYNSPLHF.

This clonotype was detected many times. The chain uses TRBV28 and TRBJ1-3, with TRBD1 as a possible D gene (5 bases). The CDR3 has 13 amino acids. With 10 bases removed from V and 6 bases from J, the gap between germline ends came to 16 bases. Per the germline V gene, CDR1 is MDHEN and CDR2 is SYDVKM. The DNA for the CDR3 is TGTGCCACCTGCACGGGGCAGGAAAACACCATATATTTT. Encoded protein: CATCTGQENTIYF.

This chain joins TRBV19 and TRBJ1-1, with 9 positions matching TRBD1. Looked up from germline, CDR1 is LNHDA and CDR2 is SQIVND (reference sequence). V dropped 5 bases and J dropped 1; count of bases not matched to a gene: 5. CDR3 length equals 15 residues. The CDR3 spells CASSPLDRGNTEAFF. CDR3 coding DNA: TGTGCCAGTAGTCCCTTGGACAGGGGGAACACTGAAGCTTTCTTT. The full variable domain, in which reference TRBV19 and TRBJ1-1 provide the parts outside the CDR3, is DGGITQSPKYLFRKEGQNVTLSCEQNLNHDAMYWYRQDPGQGLRLIYYSQIVNDFQKGDIAEGYSVSREKKESFPLTVTSAQKNPTAFYLCASSPLDRGNTEAFFGQGTRLTVV.

This clonotype was observed many times. V and J are TRBV5-1 and TRBJ2-7, with TRBD2 as a possible D gene (5 bases). CDR1 and CDR2 (germline): SGHRS, YFSETQ. The CDR3 runs 14 residues. Trimming took 4 bases from V and 0 from J, leaving 11 bases between them. DNA for the CDR3: TGCGCCAGCAGCCAGGACGGACTCTCCTACGAGCAGTACTTC. It translates to CASSQDGLSYEQYF.

The V call is TRBV19, the J call TRBJ2-1, with D maybe TRBD1 (6 bases). This CDR3 region has 18 residues. Germline V lookup: CDR1 LNHDA, CDR2 SQIVND (reference sequence). V lost 3 bases and J 4 bases, leaving 22 bases between the germline ends. The CDR3 reads CASSMMGAYRRIYNEQFF. The CDR3, as DNA: TGTGCCAGTAGTATGATGGGGGCGTACAGACGGATTTACAATGAGCAGTTCTTC.

The chain recombines TRBV28 with TRBJ1-4; D gene ambiguous. The V and J ends lost 6 bases and 3 bases respectively, with 11 bases between them. Germline V gives CDR1 MDHEN, CDR2 SYDVKM. The CDR3 length is 14 residues. CDR3 protein: CASSSPSANEKLFF. The CDR3 nucleotides read TGTGCCAGCAGCAGCCCCTCGGCTAATGAAAAACTGTTTTTT.

This clonotype was detected ten times or more. The V gene is TRBV7-2, the J gene TRBJ2-2; D not resolved. Trimming took off 6 bases at V and 6 bases at J, with 17 bases between the two ends. The germline gives CDR1 SGHTA, CDR2 FQGNSA. The CDR3 consists of 15 residues. The CDR3 protein is CASSIEASVAGELFF. CDR3 bases: TGTGCCAGCAGTATTGAGGCATCGGTTGCCGGGGAGCTGTTTTTT.

The chain uses TRBV19 and TRBJ1-6, with TRBD1 matching over 8 bases. The germline CDR1 and CDR2 sequences are LNHDA and SQIVND (reference sequence). This CDR3 is 16 amino acids long. The V gene end was trimmed by 3 bases and the J gene end by 10 bases; junction bases not matched to a gene: 11. The CDR3 reads CASSIQGAMLGSPLHF. CDR3 sequence (DNA): TGTGCCAGTAGTATTCAGGGGGCGATGCTCGGGTCACCCCTCCACTTT.

In this sample, this clonotype turned up many times. The chain is built from TRBV30 and TRBJ2-7; 7 bases map to TRBD2. The V segment lost 2 bases and the J segment 6 bases; nucleotides outside the gene matches: 4. The CDR3 runs 12 residues. Germline V gives CDR1 GTSNPN, CDR2 SVGIG (reference sequence). The CDR3: CAWSSGVSEQYF. The CDR3 nucleotides are TGTGCCTGGAGTAGCGGGGTTAGCGAGCAGTACTTC. The full variable domain, rest sourced from reference TRBV30 and TRBJ2-7, is SQTIHQWPATLVQPVGSPLSLECTVEGTSNPNLYWYRQAAGRGLQLLFYSVGIGQISSEVPQNLSASRPQDRQFILSSKKLLLSDSGFYLCAWSSGVSEQYFGPGTRLTVT.

This clonotype has a count of ten or more. The chain joins TRBV4-3 to TRBJ2-3, with D maybe TRBD2 (6 bases). This CDR3 region has 19 residues. Trimming shortened V by 0 bases and J by 0 bases, and 19 bases separated the two germline ends. The germline V gene encodes CDR1 LGHNA and CDR2 YSLEER. CDR3 region: CASSQDVGIAVLSTDTQYF. DNA for the CDR3: TGCGCCAGCAGCCAAGATGTCGGAATAGCGGTCCTTAGCACAGATACGCAGTATTTT.

This clonotype occurred a few times. The rearrangement joins TRBV30 to TRBJ1-4; D is unclear. Trimming removed 6 bases from V and 8 bases from J, with 10 bases in between. Germline CDR1 and CDR2: GTSNPN and SVGIG (reference sequence). CDR3 length: 11 amino acids. Written as DNA, the CDR3 is TGTGCCTGCTTCAGTGGGGAAAAACTGTTTTTT. Translation: CACFSGEKLFF.

This clonotype was found many times. This chain connects TRBV7-9 to TRBJ2-1, with D perhaps matching TRBD1 or TRBD2 (5 bases each). V was pared by 5 bases and J by 4 bases, with 15 bases between. The CDR3 extends over 15 amino acids. Germline CDR1 and CDR2: SEHNR and FQNEAQ (reference sequence). CDR3: CASSHGLGDYNEQFF. The CDR3 bases are TGTGCCAGCAGCCACGGACTGGGGGATTACAATGAGCAGTTCTTC.

This clonotype was observed a handful of times. The chain has TRBV19 and TRBJ2-2, with TRBD1 matching 9 bases. CDR3 length: 16 residues. CDR1 is LNHDA, CDR2 SQIVND, per germline (reference sequence). The trim removed 1 base at V and 3 bases at J, leaving 3 bases unmatched. The CDR3: CASSIAGQGDTGELFF. CDR3 nucleotides: TGTGCCAGTAGTATAGCGGGACAGGGCGACACCGGGGAGCTGTTTTTT.

This clonotype has just a few counts. The genes are TRBV19 and TRBJ2-3; 7 bases agree with TRBD1. Trimming took 5 bases from V and 5 from J; bases not matched to a gene: 13. This CDR3 is built from 16 residues. From germline, CDR1 is LNHDA and CDR2 SQIVND (reference sequence). The CDR3, as DNA: TGTGCCAGTAGTTCCTCCAAAGGGGGCCGGGGAGATACGCAGTATTTT. It encodes CASSSSKGGRGDTQYF.

This clonotype has only a few counts. The chain couples TRBV11-2 to TRBJ1-3; D remains unclear. V was trimmed by 1 base and J by 0 bases, leaving 7 bases between them. This CDR3 spans 15 amino acids. Looked up from germline, CDR1 is SGHAT and CDR2 is FQNNGV. The DNA of the CDR3 is TGTGCCAGCAGCTTAGGATCAGGCTCTGGAAACACCATATATTTT. Protein sequence: CASSLGSGSGNTIYF. The full variable domain, its missing parts supplied by reference TRBV11-2 and TRBJ1-3, is EAGVAQSPRYKIIEKRQSVAFWCNPISGHATLYWYQQILGQGPKLLIQFQNNGVVDDSQLPKDRFSAERLKGVDSTLKIQPAKLEDSAVYLCASSLGSGSGNTIYFGEGSWLTVV.